These 8 T cell receptor beta chains share one sample of origin, sequenced in a study of OX40 agonist ivuxolimab in advanced cancers. Receptor libraries were prepared by the immunoSEQ multiplex PCR assay. The immuneACCESS repertoire file appears here via TCRdb, limited to in-frame rearrangements. These files lack a portion of the clones; in checked studies, under half of the deficit traces to unresolved V genes, and the cause of the others is not known. This sample has 60,000 to 85,000 clones in its table, and 94% of those were observed once. The ten largest clones represent roughly 20% of the sample. Sequencing was performed on CD4+ or CD8+ T cells sorted from blood, taken in a trial of the OX40 agonist ivuxolimab. The receptors originated from an adult with an advanced solid tumor such as melanoma, head and neck, liver or kidney cancer.

The CDR3 DNA follows: TGTGCCAGCAGCCCCGACCCAGCAACTAATGAAAAACTGTTTTTT. Protein product: CASSPDPATNEKLFF. The rearrangement joins TRBV28 to TRBJ1-4; D is uncertain. Germline-derived CDR1 and CDR2 are MDHEN and SYDVKM. CDR3 length: 15 amino acids. Trimming removed 6 bases at V and 0 bases at J, with 11 bases between.

The rearrangement links TRBV4-1 to TRBJ2-1; D call uncertain. Germline CDR1 and CDR2: MGHRA and YSYEKL. CDR3 length: 13 residues. Trimming stripped 3 bases from V and 8 bases from J, with 11 bases between. DNA for the CDR3: TGCGCCAGCAGCCAGACGCGGCAGCATGAGCAGTTCTTC. It codes for CASSQTRQHEQFF.

This sequence joins TRBV11-2 and TRBJ2-7, with no clear D. The CDR3 has 12 residues. V was cut by 3 bases and J by 2 bases, with 5 bases left in between. Germline V gene data show CDR1 as SGHAT and CDR2 as FQNNGV. CDR3 coding DNA: TGTGCCAGCAGCTTCTCACCCTACGAGCAGTACTTC. It is translated as CASSFSPYEQYF.

The genes are TRBV27 and TRBJ2-5, with a possible D match to TRBD1 (6 bases). The CDR3 totals 14 residues. Trimming removed 3 bases at V and 5 bases at J, with 13 bases between. Germline CDR1 MNHEY, CDR2 SMNVEV (reference sequence). CDR3 nucleotides: TGTGCCAGCAGTTTCGGGGTCCAGGGGGAGACCCAGTACTTC. This codes for CASSFGVQGETQYF.

The CDR3 spells CASTRDDKQPQHF. CDR3 nucleotide sequence: TGTGCCAGCACGAGGGACGACAAGCAGCCCCAGCATTTT. The chain carries TRBV5-6 and TRBJ1-5, with D possibly being TRBD1 (5 bases). CDR1 and CDR2 from the germline V gene are SGHDT and YYEEEE. The CDR3 has 13 amino acids. Deletions cut 6 bases from V and 7 bases from J, with 14 bases between.

Here the CDR3 DNA reads TGCGCCAGCAGCCTCCCCCGGACGTACAGGGGGCACGGAGATACGCAGTATTTT. Protein product: CASSLPRTYRGHGDTQYF. V usage is TRBV4-1 and J usage is TRBJ2-3; 9 bases fit TRBD1. The CDR3 is 18 residues long. CDR1 is MGHRA and CDR2 is YSYEKL in the germline V gene. The trim removed 4 bases at V and 5 bases at J, leaving 16 bases unmatched.

The chain recombines TRBV9 with TRBJ2-5, with TRBD1 as a possible D gene (7 bases). The CDR3 loop spans 15 amino acids. The V end lost 0 bases, the J end lost 4 bases, and 13 bases lay between the germline ends. Germline assignment: CDR1 SGDLS and CDR2 YYNGEE. The CDR3 loop reads CASSVVGQGGETQYF. CDR3 coding DNA: TGTGCCAGCAGCGTAGTAGGGCAGGGGGGAGAGACCCAGTACTTC.

The CDR3 loop reads CASSSGGGGRMNQPQHF. In nucleotides, the CDR3 is TGTGCCAGCAGCTCCGGAGGGGGAGGCAGAATGAATCAGCCCCAGCATTTT. The V gene is TRBV5-6, the J gene TRBJ1-5; D perhaps matches TRBD1 (6 bases). The CDR3 is 17 amino acids. Germline-derived CDR1 and CDR2 are SGHDT and YYEEEE. The germline V and J ends were trimmed by 3 bases and 4 bases, with 20 bases remaining between them. Full variable domain (rest looked up from reference TRBV5-6 and TRBJ1-5): DAGVTQSPTHLIKTRGQQVTLRCSPKSGHDTVSWYQQALGQGPQFIFQYYEEEERQRGNFPDRFSGHQFPNYSSELNVNALLLGDSALYLCASSSGGGGRMNQPQHFGDGTRLSIL.